This T cell receptor beta chain was sequenced in a study of post-analysis software for immune sequencing data. Study-wide context: The disease courses spanned relapsing-remitting, secondary progressive and progressive-relapsing forms of multiple sclerosis. General study results and limits: Among multiple sclerosis patients, normalized Chao1 diversity was significantly below that of controls. With TRBV5-6, TRBV5-1 and TRBV20-1 included, about five TRBV segments were more frequent in patients than in controls.

As for this clonotype: The antigen is unknown. Germline is not matched at one junction end, which may reflect a read error.

There are 15 residues in the CDR3. Germline V gives CDR1 MNHNY, CDR2 SVGAGI (reference sequence). Prepared libraries of TCR beta cDNA carried unique molecular identifiers. Via MiXCR, TCRdb re-called the PCR reads, giving one row per CDR3 protein. The sample records approximately 460,000 distinct CDR3 sequences, roughly 46% being singletons. This receptor was taken from a girl aged 10 to 17 with multiple sclerosis. The V gene is TRBV6-6, the J gene TRBJ2-1; 7 bases align to TRBD2. The specimen sequenced was blood. The CDR3 DNA follows: TGTGCCAGCAGCCTCGGGGGGAGCTCCTACAATGGGCAGTTCTTC. Protein sequence: CASSLGGSSYNGQFF.